A selection of T cell receptor beta chains follows, all from one sample in a study of spatial heterogeneity in lung cancer. One entry per CDR3 protein results from TCRdb running MiXCR on the 5' RACE reads. The sample carries approximately 44,000 distinct CDR3 sequences, around 13% recorded once. The sample consisted of PBMCs, taken at surgery. Receptors originate from a male donor with early-stage non-small cell lung cancer. Both conserved end residues are part of each CDR3. The order of the fields is J gene, D gene, clone size, V gene, CDR3 DNA, CDR3 protein. A D gene is named only where the DNA matches it firmly. Some rows mark clone size as missing; the rest say once, few, many or name a class of expanded clone.

J: TRBJ2-4
D: .
size: many
V: TRBV2
DNA: TGTGCCAGCAGTGAAGGCAACCAAAACATTCAGTACTTC
CDR3: CASSEGNQNIQYF

J: TRBJ1-4
D: TRBD1
size: many
V: TRBV3-1
DNA: TGTGCCAGCAGCCCCTACAGGGGGGTAACTAATGAAAAACTGTTTTTT
CDR3: CASSPYRGVTNEKLFF

J: TRBJ1-3
D: TRBD1
size: many
V: TRBV7-2
DNA: TGTGCCAGCAGCCCGCCCACGGGACAGCAAAACACCATATATTTT
CDR3: CASSPPTGQQNTIYF

J: TRBJ2-7
D: TRBD1
size: few
V: TRBV4-3
DNA: TGCGCCAGCAGCCAAGACATAAGGGGGCGCGAGCAGTACTTC
CDR3: CASSQDIRGREQYF

J: TRBJ2-3
D: TRBD1
size: few
V: TRBV2
DNA: TGTGCCAGCAGTGAAGCGGGGACAGGGGGCACAGATACGCAGTATTTT
CDR3: CASSEAGTGGTDTQYF

J: TRBJ2-5
D: TRBD2
size: .
V: TRBV14
DNA: TGTGCCAGCAGCCAGGGGATGATAGCGGGTTACCAAGAGACCCAGTACTTC
CDR3: CASSQGMIAGYQETQYF

J: TRBJ2-3
D: .
size: many
V: TRBV5-1
DNA: TGCGCCAGCAGCTTGGCCTCCTCCGGGCGAGATACGCAGTATTTT
CDR3: CASSLASSGRDTQYF

J: TRBJ1-1
D: .
size: .
V: TRBV29-1
DNA: TGCAGCGTTGACCGTGAAGCTTTCTTT
CDR3: CSVDREAFF

J: TRBJ2-1
D: .
size: .
V: TRBV6-2/TRBV6-3
DNA: TGTGCCAGCAGTTACCTCCGCAATGAGCAGTTCTTC
CDR3: CASSYLRNEQFF

J: TRBJ2-7
D: .
size: many
V: TRBV20-1
DNA: TGCAGTGTCCCAGGTTTAAACGAGCAGTACTTC
CDR3: CSVPGLNEQYF

J: TRBJ1-2
D: TRBD1
size: .
V: TRBV4-1
DNA: TGCGCCAGCAGCCAGGTCGGGACAGGGGGCTACACCTTC
CDR3: CASSQVGTGGYTF

J: TRBJ1-2
D: .
size: .
V: TRBV20-1
DNA: TGCAGTGCTACCCCCTCATTCGTTATTGGCGGCTACACCTTC
CDR3: CSATPSFVIGGYTF

J: TRBJ2-3
D: TRBD2
size: .
V: TRBV9
DNA: TGTGCCAGCAGAAGGACTAGCGGGGTTCGGGGCACAGATACGCAGTATTTT
CDR3: CASRRTSGVRGTDTQYF

J: TRBJ2-7
D: .
size: many
V: TRBV7-2
DNA: TGTGCCAGCAGCTTAGCAGGAGCCCCCGGCTACGAGCAGTACTTC
CDR3: CASSLAGAPGYEQYF

J: TRBJ2-5
D: .
size: .
V: TRBV20-1
DNA: TGCAGTGCTAGAGATGGGACCTCCGGGGCGGCCCAGTACTTC
CDR3: CSARDGTSGAAQYF

J: TRBJ2-3
D: .
size: many
V: TRBV5-1
DNA: TGCGCCAGCAGCTTGGCAGATACGCAGTATTTT
CDR3: CASSLADTQYF

J: TRBJ1-5
D: .
size: once
V: TRBV19
DNA: TGTGCCAGTAGTCCTTGGTTCAAAAGCAATCAGCCCCAGCATTTT
CDR3: CASSPWFKSNQPQHF

J: TRBJ1-1
D: .
size: .
V: TRBV7-2
DNA: TGTGCCAGCAGCTTAGGAGGGGGGGACACTGAAGCTTTCTTT
CDR3: CASSLGGGDTEAFF

J: TRBJ2-7
D: .
size: once
V: TRBV20-1
DNA: TGCAGTGCTAGAGATTTCCGGCTTTCGCTATACGAGCAGTACTTC
CDR3: CSARDFRLSLYEQYF

J: TRBJ2-3
D: .
size: .
V: TRBV24-1
DNA: TGTGCCACCAGTGATTTGACGGTTCCAGATACGCAGTATTTT
CDR3: CATSDLTVPDTQYF

J: TRBJ2-1
D: .
size: .
V: TRBV7-9
DNA: TGTGCCAGCAGCTTAGGTACACTTTACAATGAGCAGTTCTTC
CDR3: CASSLGTLYNEQFF

J: TRBJ2-2
D: TRBD1
size: many
V: TRBV9
DNA: TGTGCCAGCAGCTCCCAGAAGACAGGGATGGCCGGGGAGCTGTTTTTT
CDR3: CASSSQKTGMAGELFF

J: TRBJ2-5
D: .
size: many
V: TRBV28
DNA: TGTGCCAGCAGACCCCTCGACGGGGTTAGAGAGACCCAGTACTTC
CDR3: CASRPLDGVRETQYF

J: TRBJ2-1
D: TRBD2
size: many
V: TRBV24-1
DNA: TGTGCCACCAGTGATGGGTCTAGCGGGGGGCTGATCAATGAGCAGTTCTTC
CDR3: CATSDGSSGGLINEQFF

J: TRBJ2-5
D: TRBD1
size: few
V: TRBV5-1
DNA: TGCGCCAGCAGCCCGACAGGGTTGGAGACCCAGTACTTC
CDR3: CASSPTGLETQYF

J: TRBJ2-7
D: TRBD1
size: .
V: TRBV3-1
DNA: TGTGCCAGCAGCCAGGATGACAGGGCGATCGAGCAGTACTTC
CDR3: CASSQDDRAIEQYF